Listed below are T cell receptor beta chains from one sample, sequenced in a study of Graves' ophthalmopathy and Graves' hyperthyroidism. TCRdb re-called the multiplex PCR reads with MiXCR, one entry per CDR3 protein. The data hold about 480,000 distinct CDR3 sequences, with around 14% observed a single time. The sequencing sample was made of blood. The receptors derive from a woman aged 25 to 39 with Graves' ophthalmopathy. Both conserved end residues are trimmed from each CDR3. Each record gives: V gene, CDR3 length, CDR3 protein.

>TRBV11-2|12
ASSLGMATYEQY
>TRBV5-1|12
ASSRQAEQETQY
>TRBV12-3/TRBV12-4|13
ASSFSAGMGETQY
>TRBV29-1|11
SVDRDSGNTIY
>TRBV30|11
AWSTGGVYEQY
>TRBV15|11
ATSSLAGETQY
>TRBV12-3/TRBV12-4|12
ASSRDRLQETQY
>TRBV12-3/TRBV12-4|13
ASSLIVGVSQPQH
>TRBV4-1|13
ASSQWTGDNSPLH
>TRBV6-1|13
ASSEGAGASYEQY
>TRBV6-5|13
ASSNLGQGNQPQH
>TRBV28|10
ASSPGGSVAF
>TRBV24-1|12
ATSDPDGYYGYT
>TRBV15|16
ATSRDVGGQHITGELF
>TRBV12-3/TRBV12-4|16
ASSKDRERITSNQPQH
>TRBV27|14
ASSSSPGTDSYEQY
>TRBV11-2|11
ASSGVPTGELF
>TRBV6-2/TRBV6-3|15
ASTFEAGQGTNTEAF
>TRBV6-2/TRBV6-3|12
ASSYRGLITEAF
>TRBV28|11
ASSLQGPGGYT
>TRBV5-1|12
ASSLDPGNYGYT
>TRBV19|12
ASSSQVRVTEAF
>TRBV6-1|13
ASRKGGRLNTEAF
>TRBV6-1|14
ASTTSRLLAPDTQY
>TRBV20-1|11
SAAHRAGETQY
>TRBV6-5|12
ASSYGTGASEAF
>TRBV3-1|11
ASSHDQNTEAF
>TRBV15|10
ATMVDTGELF
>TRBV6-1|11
ASQKVGPGGYT
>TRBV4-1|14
ASSQAPRFVNTEAF
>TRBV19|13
ASSSGALQVAEQY
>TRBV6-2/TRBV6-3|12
ASLPGTGNSPLH
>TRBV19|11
ASSMSGAGELF
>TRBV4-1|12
ASSHGVGAYEQY
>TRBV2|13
ASSEAGRSGNTIY
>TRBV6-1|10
ASRLYNSPLH
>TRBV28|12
ASSSIPGANVLT
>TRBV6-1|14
ASSRETGTGDSPLH
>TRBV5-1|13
ASSLDPTEPYGYT
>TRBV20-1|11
SARTDSQVEAF
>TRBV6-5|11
ASSSIQGEPQH
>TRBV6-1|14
ASSEARDFIDEKLF
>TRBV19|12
ASSPWTGNTEAF
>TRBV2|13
ASGGTSGRFNEQY
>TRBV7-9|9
ASSRTWGYT
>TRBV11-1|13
ASSKRGLLNYEQY
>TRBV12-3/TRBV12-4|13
ASDKTQGSNQPQH
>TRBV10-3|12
AIQTERGNSPLH
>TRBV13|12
ASRVGGALDIQY
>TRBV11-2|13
ASSPRGRGAYEQY
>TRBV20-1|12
SARDLGRVYEQY
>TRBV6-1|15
ASSEAQGQAYTGELF
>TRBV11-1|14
ASSLALSGGKETQY
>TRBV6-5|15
ASSSPFAERGQETQY
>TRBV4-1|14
ASSQQGLSYNSPLH
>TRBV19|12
ASSRTIGNTEAF
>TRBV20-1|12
SARQAGGLETQY